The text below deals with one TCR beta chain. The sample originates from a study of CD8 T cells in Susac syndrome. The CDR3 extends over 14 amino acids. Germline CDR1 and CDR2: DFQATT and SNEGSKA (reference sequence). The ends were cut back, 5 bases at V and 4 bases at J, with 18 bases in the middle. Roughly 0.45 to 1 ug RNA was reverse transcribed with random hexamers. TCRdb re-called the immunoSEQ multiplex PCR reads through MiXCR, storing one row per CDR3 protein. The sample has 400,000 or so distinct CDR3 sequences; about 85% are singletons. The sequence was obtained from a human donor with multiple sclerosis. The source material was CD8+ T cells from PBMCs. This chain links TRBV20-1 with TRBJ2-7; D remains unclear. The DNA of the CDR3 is TGCAGTGCTCACCAGTTGAACAAACCATACGAGCAGTACTTC. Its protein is CSAHQLNKPYEQYF.